Presented here are 7 T cell receptor beta chains from one specimen sequenced in a study of blood T cells in healthy people across ages. The use of a sample-barcoded 5' primer and a J-beta primer mix characterized a second PCR of roughly 6 to 11 cycles. TCRdb recomputed calls from the 5' RACE reads with MiXCR, one row per CDR3 protein. The sample contains approximately 900,000 distinct CDR3 sequences, 25% to 30% of which appear only once. These data also featured in a second study, about T cells of mothers and their children.

The specimen sequenced was blood. These receptors were taken from a woman aged 40 to 50 in good health.

The CDR3, as DNA: TGCAGTGCTAGAGGGACTAACCAGGGAGATACGCAGTATTTT. It yields the protein CSARGTNQGDTQYF. The chain uses TRBV20-1 and TRBJ2-3; possibly TRBD2 for D (6 bases). V was pared by 1 base and J by 5 bases, with 13 bases between. The CDR3 contains 14 residues. Germline V lookup: CDR1 DFQATT, CDR2 SNEGSKA (reference sequence).

As for this clonotype: This may arise from a read error, as a much more abundant clone is one base away. The CDR3 bases are TGCAGTGCTCCGGACGGGAGGGTTAGATACGAGCGGTACTTC. It encodes CSAPDGRVRYERYF. V gene TRBV20-1 combines with J gene TRBJ2-7, with TRBD2 matching 8 bases. CDR3 length equals 14 residues. Germline V CDR1 and CDR2: DFQATT, SNEGSKA (reference sequence).

The chain couples TRBV10-3 to TRBJ1-1; TRBD1 is a possible D gene (5 bases). Trimming left V 3 bases short and J 0 bases short, with 11 bases between. The germline V gene encodes CDR1 ENHRY and CDR2 SYGVKD. The CDR3 consists of 15 residues. The DNA for the CDR3 is TGTGCCATCAGTGATTCAGGGACGGTGAACACTGAAGCTTTCTTT. This gives the protein CAISDSGTVNTEAFF.

Ten or more counts support this clonotype. This chain links TRBV5-6 with TRBJ1-4, with a weak D call TRBD1 (6 bases). CDR1 and CDR2 (germline): SGHDT, YYEEEE. The germline V and J ends were trimmed by 4 bases and 0 bases, with 13 bases remaining between them. The CDR3 is 16 residues long. In DNA, the CDR3 is TGTGCCAGCAGCACCTCGGGGGCTGCAACTAATGAAAAACTGTTTTTT. Translation: CASSTSGAATNEKLFF.

This chain connects TRBV15 to TRBJ2-3, with D possibly TRBD2 on 7 matching bases. Germline V gene sequence: CDR1 LNHNV, CDR2 YYDKDF (reference sequence). This CDR3 spans 17 amino acids. The V end was cut by 3 bases, the J end by 4 bases, with 20 bases between. CDR3 residues: CATSSAPPAGAADTQYF. The CDR3 DNA is TGTGCCACCAGCAGCGCCCCCCCGGCGGGGGCGGCAGATACGCAGTATTTT.

In this sample, this clonotype turned up a few times. V usage is TRBV12-3 or TRBV12-4 and J usage is TRBJ1-2, with 10 bases lining up with TRBD1. V lost 5 bases and J lost 6; bases outside the gene matches: 6. The CDR3 consists of 14 residues. The CDR3 here is CASSKGQGYNGYTF. In DNA, the CDR3 is TGTGCCAGCAGTAAGGGACAGGGGTATAATGGCTACACCTTC.

This clonotype was detected ten times or more. This chain joins TRBV6-5 and TRBJ2-7, with TRBD1 identical over 12 bases. CDR1 is MNHEY, CDR2 SVGAGI, per germline. The CDR3 is 15 residues long. After removal of 2 bases from V and 5 bases from J, the junction contained 4 bases not matched to a gene. CDR3 sequence (DNA): TGTGCCAGCAGTTACCCGGGACAGGGGGCTGACGAGCAGTACTTC. It translates to CASSYPGQGADEQYF.